A single sample is the source of the 24 T cell receptor beta chains below, sequenced in a study of T-cell memory formation after mild COVID-19. TCRdb passed the 5' RACE reads through MiXCR, listing each CDR3 protein once. The table shows 350,000 to 450,000 distinct CDR3 sequences, with over 15% occurring only once. Material for sequencing was PBMCs or a T cell subset sorted from them (not recorded which). All receptors derive from an adult woman who had mild COVID-19 (a few samples of this study predate the infection). Cell type and time point are not known.

In its sample, this clonotype was seen a few times. The CDR3 region has the DNA TGTGCCAGCAGTCTTCTGGACGGGGAGCTGTTTTTT. Translating it yields CASSLLDGELFF. The chain recombines TRBV6-5 with TRBJ2-2; D uncertain. Germline V CDR1 and CDR2: MNHEY, SVGAGI. Deletions cut 5 bases from V and 7 bases from J, with 8 bases between. The CDR3 covers 12 residues.

This clonotype showed up just once. The rearrangement uses TRBV6-5 and TRBJ2-1; TRBD1 agrees at 8 bases. Germline CDR1 is MNHEY and CDR2 is SVGAGI. The CDR3 spans 17 residues. The ends lost 4 bases at V and 0 bases at J; junction bases unmatched: 8. The DNA of the CDR3 is TGTGCCAGCAGTTCAACCCCCGGGACAGGCTCCTACAATGAGCAGTTCTTC. Translated, it gives CASSSTPGTGSYNEQFF.

This clonotype was seen more than once but under ten times. V is TRBV5-1 and J is TRBJ2-5, with D uncertain. The V end lost 0 bases, the J end lost 5 bases, and 14 bases lay between the germline ends. Germline CDR1 reads SGHRS; CDR2 reads YFSETQ. The CDR3 covers 15 residues. The CDR3 reads CASSLDTTVGETQYF. In nucleotides, the CDR3 is TGCGCCAGCAGCTTGGACACAACAGTCGGCGAGACCCAGTACTTC.

V and J are TRBV18 and TRBJ2-7; 8 nucleotides align to TRBD1. Germline CDR1 and CDR2: KGHSH and LQKENI. This CDR3 has 15 residues. Trimming at V came to 0 bases and at J to 5 bases, leaving 6 bases not matched to a gene. In nucleotides, the CDR3 is TGTGCCAGCTCACCACCTAGGACAGGGTTTAACGAGCAGTACTTC. Amino acids: CASSPPRTGFNEQYF.

The chain is built from TRBV7-9 and TRBJ1-1, with a weak D call TRBD1 (6 bases). CDR3 size: 15 residues. Germline lookup yields CDR1 SEHNR and CDR2 FQNEAQ (reference sequence). V dropped 8 bases and J dropped 2 bases, with 18 bases sitting between them. The CDR3 nucleotides are TGTGCCAGCCGTAAAGATCTGGGGGCTAACACTGAAGCTTTCTTT. It yields the protein CASRKDLGANTEAFF.

The chain couples TRBV20-1 to TRBJ2-2, with a possible D match to TRBD1 (5 bases). V lost 5 bases, J lost 7 bases, and 14 bases lay in between. This CDR3 contains 13 residues. CDR1 is DFQATT, CDR2 SNEGSKA, per germline (reference sequence). As DNA, the CDR3 is TGCAGTGCTGGAAGGGGTCTAGGCGGGGAGCTGTTTTTT. This encodes CSAGRGLGGELFF.

This chain joins TRBV11-2 and TRBJ2-7; TRBD2 matches at 10 bases. Losses at the gene ends were 2 bases for V and 6 bases for J; bases not matched to a gene: 10. The germline V gene has CDR1 SGHAT and CDR2 FQNNGV. The CDR3 runs 16 residues. Here the CDR3 DNA reads TGTGCCAGCAGCTTATCTAGCGGGAGCTATTTACGCGAGCAGTACTTC. The encoded protein is CASSLSSGSYLREQYF. Full variable domain (outside the CDR3, taken from reference TRBV11-2 and TRBJ2-7): EAGVAQSPRYKIIEKRQSVAFWCNPISGHATLYWYQQILGQGPKLLIQFQNNGVVDDSQLPKDRFSAERLKGVDSTLKIQPAKLEDSAVYLCASSLSSGSYLREQYFGPGTRLTVT.

This clonotype turned up a few times. This chain connects TRBV25-1 to TRBJ2-7; D uncertain. The germline V and J ends were trimmed by 4 bases and 1 base, with 5 bases remaining between them. The length of the CDR3 is 12 residues. The germline CDR1 and CDR2 sequences are MGHDK and SYGVNS. CDR3 loop: CASSAGSYEQYF. For the CDR3, the DNA is TGTGCCAGCAGTGCCGGGTCCTACGAGCAGTACTTC.

This clonotype has only a few counts. J is TRBJ2-2 and V is TRBV12-3 or TRBV12-4, with D perhaps TRBD1 (5 bases). The CDR3 is 15 residues long. With 6 bases removed from V and 6 bases from J, the gap between germline ends came to 17 bases. CDR3 residues: CASSPRRGAAGELFF. CDR3 DNA: TGTGCCAGCAGCCCCCGGCGTGGGGCCGCCGGGGAGCTGTTTTTT.

The table lists this clonotype with a few counts. The gene calls are TRBV7-9 and TRBJ2-2, with D possibly called TRBD1 or TRBD2 (6 bases each). CDR1 SEHNR and CDR2 FQNEAQ come from the germline V gene (reference sequence). Deletions cut 7 bases from V and 3 bases from J, with 27 bases between. The CDR3 loop spans 19 amino acids. The CDR3 loop reads CASTPLSVLRGPHTGELFF. The CDR3 bases are TGTGCCAGCACCCCATTATCGGTTCTCCGGGGGCCCCACACCGGGGAGCTGTTTTTT. The full variable domain, with the rest looked up from reference TRBV7-9 and TRBJ2-2, is DTGVSQNPRHKITKRGQNVTFRCDPISEHNRLYWYRQTLGQGPEFLTYFQNEAQLEKSRLLSDRFSAERPKGSFSTLEIQRTEQGDSAMYLCASTPLSVLRGPHTGELFFGEGSRLTVL.

This clonotype came up a few times. V gene TRBV12-3 or TRBV12-4 combines with J gene TRBJ1-1; a weak D match, TRBD1 (5 bases). The CDR3 loop spans 16 amino acids. The V end lost 6 bases, the J end lost 1 base, and 18 bases lay between the germline ends. The CDR3: CASRPGWSMTNTEAFF. As DNA, the CDR3 is TGTGCCAGCAGACCAGGGTGGTCTATGACGAACACTGAAGCTTTCTTT.

This clonotype was found a few times. The chain is built from TRBV9 and TRBJ2-6; no reliable D call. This CDR3 has 15 residues. V dropped 2 bases and J dropped 0 bases, with 6 bases sitting between them. Germline CDR1 is SGDLS and CDR2 is YYNGEE. CDR3 nucleotides: TGTGCCAGCAGCGTCCTGGTCTCTGGGGCCAACGTCCTGACTTTC. It encodes CASSVLVSGANVLTF.

This rearrangement joins TRBV9 to TRBJ2-1; D may be TRBD2 (5 bases). V shed 4 bases and J shed 0 bases, with 17 bases lying between them. The germline CDR1 and CDR2 sequences are SGDLS and YYNGEE. The CDR3 has 17 amino acids. For the CDR3, the DNA is TGTGCCAGCAGCCCCGCGGGCCTCCCGAGCTCCTACAATGAGCAGTTCTTC. Amino acids: CASSPAGLPSSYNEQFF.

The V and J genes are TRBV12-3 or TRBV12-4 and TRBJ1-1; the D is unclear. V was cut by 3 bases and J by 7 bases, with 12 bases left in between. The CDR3 sequence is 13 residues long. CDR3 sequence (DNA): TGTGCCAGCAGTTTGGTGGGCGGGGATGAAGCTTTCTTT. As protein: CASSLVGGDEAFF.

This clonotype was found a few times. The chain combines TRBV6-5 with TRBJ1-4; D is perhaps TRBD1 (5 bases). The CDR3 has 13 residues. Per the germline V gene, CDR1 is MNHEY and CDR2 is SVGAGI. V lost 6 bases and J lost 8, with 13 bases in between. The CDR3 is CASSLLGREKLFF. The CDR3 DNA is TGTGCCAGCAGCCTACTGGGACGGGAAAAACTGTTTTTT.

This sequence joins TRBV6-5 and TRBJ2-1; D unclear. CDR1 is MNHEY, CDR2 SVGAGI, per germline. V was trimmed by 7 bases and J by 4 bases, leaving 14 bases between them. This CDR3 is 14 amino acids long. CDR3 sequence (DNA): TGTGCCAGCAAAACAGAAACATTTTACAATGAGCAGTTCTTC. It codes for CASKTETFYNEQFF.

At least ten counts were recorded for this clonotype. This chain connects TRBV4-1 to TRBJ2-2, with a weak D call TRBD2 (7 bases). The CDR3 covers 19 residues. The germline gives CDR1 MGHRA, CDR2 YSYEKL. V was clipped by 7 bases and J by 0 bases, with 24 bases between them. The CDR3 is CASKGGGPSTQSNTGELFF. The CDR3 DNA is TGCGCCAGCAAAGGGGGGGGGCCCTCCACTCAATCGAACACCGGGGAGCTGTTTTTT.

This clonotype was observed a handful of times. The V call is TRBV5-1, the J call TRBJ1-6; D not resolved. V lost 5 bases to trimming and J lost 14 bases, with 14 bases between them. The CDR3 contains 12 residues. Per germline, CDR1 SGHRS and CDR2 YFSETQ. The CDR3 sequence: CASRDSLSSLHF. Written as DNA, the CDR3 is TGCGCCAGCAGGGATTCTCTTTCCTCCCTCCACTTT.

The V and J genes are TRBV7-2 and TRBJ2-7, with TRBD2 matching 12 bases. This CDR3 spans 14 amino acids. The V gene's germline CDR1 is SGHTA and CDR2 FQGNSA. V dropped 4 bases and J dropped 2; count of bases not matched to a gene: 0. In nucleotides, the CDR3 is TGTGCCAGCAGCTGGACTAGCGGGGCCTACGAGCAGTACTTC. This encodes CASSWTSGAYEQYF.

This clonotype was observed a handful of times. Here the CDR3 reads CASSSQEYGYTF. The CDR3 DNA follows: TGTGCCAGTAGTTCACAGGAGTACGGCTACACCTTC. V usage is TRBV19 and J usage is TRBJ1-2; maybe TRBD1 (5 bases). CDR3 length: 12 residues. Trimming left V 5 bases short and J 8 bases short, with 12 bases between. The germline V gene has CDR1 LNHDA and CDR2 SQIVND (reference sequence).

The chain is built from TRBV20-1 and TRBJ1-2, with TRBD1 as a possible D gene (5 bases). Germline V gives CDR1 DFQATT, CDR2 SNEGSKA (reference sequence). The CDR3 is 12 amino acids. V lost 4 bases to trimming and J lost 4 bases, with 10 bases between them. CDR3 sequence reads: CSAIRDSYGYTF. For the CDR3, the DNA is TGCAGTGCTATCAGGGATAGCTATGGCTACACCTTC.

In its sample, this clonotype was seen a few times. The rearrangement links TRBV7-8 to TRBJ1-6; 7 bases agree with TRBD1. Germline-derived CDR1 and CDR2 are SGHVS and FQNEAQ. The V gene end was trimmed by 5 bases and the J gene end by 7 bases; junction bases not matched to a gene: 8. This CDR3 comprises 15 residues. CDR3 nucleotide sequence: TGTGCCAGCAGCCCAGTGGACAGGAGGAATTCACCCCTCCACTTT. Amino acid sequence: CASSPVDRRNSPLHF.

This sequence joins TRBV5-1 and TRBJ2-1, with TRBD2 matching over 9 bases. This CDR3 spans 16 amino acids. Germline CDR1 and CDR2: SGHRS and YFSETQ. The V segment lost 5 bases and the J segment 4 bases; nucleotides outside the gene matches: 10. The CDR3 DNA follows: TGCGCCAGCAGTCCGGCGGGAGGGCTTACTTACAATGAGCAGTTCTTC. Its translation: CASSPAGGLTYNEQFF.

The genes are TRBV24-1 and TRBJ2-5; the match to TRBD2 covers 7 bases. The CDR3 is made up of 17 amino acids. V dropped 8 bases and J dropped 4; count of bases not matched to a gene: 18. Germline V gives CDR1 KGHDR, CDR2 SFDVKD. The CDR3 loop reads CATKAYMPTSFSETQYF. The CDR3 nucleotides read TGTGCCACCAAGGCCTATATGCCGACTAGCTTTTCAGAGACCCAGTACTTC.